This is a list of T cell receptor beta chains from one sample in a study of control samples from healthy donors and cancer patients. Assay used: immunoSEQ multiplex PCR; TCRdb lists only in-frame clones, some missing. The sample comprises fewer than 500,000 clones, more than 80% of which are singletons, and 5% to 8% rests with the top ten. The sequenced sample was PBMCs. The receptors were sampled from a middle-aged man with head and neck cancer. CDR3s include the opening cysteine and the closing phenylalanine or tryptophan. D genes are given only for firm matches. Rows give clone size only sometimes, using once, few, many, or a class for an expanded clone.

d_call: .
v_call: TRBV11-2
j_call: TRBJ2-2
clone_size: once
cdr3_nt: TGTGCCAGCAGCTTAGGACAGATAACCACGAAAGACACCGGGGAGCTGTTTTTT
cdr3_aa: CASSLGQITTKDTGELFF

d_call: .
v_call: TRBV7-7
j_call: TRBJ2-5
clone_size: .
cdr3_nt: TGTGCTAGCAGCTTAGTCCGGGACGGGTCAGAGACCCAGTACTTC
cdr3_aa: CASSLVRDGSETQYF

d_call: .
v_call: TRBV28
j_call: TRBJ1-3
clone_size: .
cdr3_nt: TGTGCCAGCAGTTTAGTGTCCTCTGGAAACACCATATATTTT
cdr3_aa: CASSLVSSGNTIYF

d_call: TRBD1
v_call: TRBV7-8
j_call: TRBJ2-1
clone_size: .
cdr3_nt: TGTGCCAGCAGCCGAGACAGGGGGCTGTACAATGAGCAGTTCTTC
cdr3_aa: CASSRDRGLYNEQFF

d_call: .
v_call: TRBV28
j_call: TRBJ2-1
clone_size: .
cdr3_nt: TGTGCCAGCAACCCTGGTGGGAAGGCAGCCTACAATGAGCAGTTCTTC
cdr3_aa: CASNPGGKAAYNEQFF

d_call: TRBD1
v_call: TRBV9
j_call: TRBJ1-4
clone_size: .
cdr3_nt: TGTGCCAGCAGCACGGGACAGGGGGCATCTAATGAAAAACTGTTTTTT
cdr3_aa: CASSTGQGASNEKLFF

d_call: .
v_call: TRBV4-2
j_call: TRBJ1-3
clone_size: .
cdr3_nt: TGTGCCAGCAGCCAAGATATGGGGAGTTGGGGAGGCACCATATATTTT
cdr3_aa: CASSQDMGSWGGTIYF

d_call: .
v_call: TRBV6-4
j_call: TRBJ1-1
clone_size: .
cdr3_nt: TGTGCCAGCAGCCTGGAGGCGAACACTGAAGCTTTCTTT
cdr3_aa: CASSLEANTEAFF

d_call: TRBD2
v_call: TRBV5-1
j_call: TRBJ2-5
clone_size: .
cdr3_nt: TGCGCCAGCTCTCCCCGACTAGCGCAAGAGACCCAGTACTTC
cdr3_aa: CASSPRLAQETQYF

d_call: TRBD2
v_call: TRBV28
j_call: TRBJ2-1
clone_size: .
cdr3_nt: TGTGCCACCAACAGAGCGGGAGTCCGGAATGAGCAGTTCTTC
cdr3_aa: CATNRAGVRNEQFF

d_call: .
v_call: TRBV27
j_call: TRBJ1-3
clone_size: .
cdr3_nt: TGTGCCAGCAGCGCTCCTCCCCCTGGAAACACCATATATTTT
cdr3_aa: CASSAPPPGNTIYF

d_call: .
v_call: TRBV19
j_call: TRBJ2-3
clone_size: .
cdr3_nt: TGTGCCAGTAGTACCAGACAGGAGGTAGATACGCAGTATTTT
cdr3_aa: CASSTRQEVDTQYF

d_call: .
v_call: TRBV19
j_call: TRBJ2-7
clone_size: .
cdr3_nt: TGTGCCAGTAGTTGGGGGCGTTCCTACGAGCAGTACTTC
cdr3_aa: CASSWGRSYEQYF

d_call: .
v_call: TRBV7-3
j_call: TRBJ1-1
clone_size: once
cdr3_nt: TGTGCCAGCAGCACACAGCCGGGGGCGAACACTGAAGCTTTCTTT
cdr3_aa: CASSTQPGANTEAFF

d_call: .
v_call: TRBV4-3
j_call: TRBJ1-1
clone_size: .
cdr3_nt: TGCGCCAGCAGCCCGGCCGTCAGGTTAGAAGCTTTCTTT
cdr3_aa: CASSPAVRLEAFF